This T cell receptor beta chain was profiled in a study of shared clonotypes between healthy human individuals. Germline-derived CDR1 and CDR2 are MNHEY and SVGAGI. V was shortened by 8 bases and J by 8 bases, with 18 bases between the two germline ends. The CDR3 covers 13 residues. With regard to this clone: What it binds is unknown.

CD45RO-negative, CCR7-selected cells formed the naive CD8 fraction, which excluded terminally differentiated effector memory CD45RA+ cells. General study results and limits: Memory subsets generally showed lower estimated richness than naive subsets.

Deep-level assay runs were performed. This table comes from immunoSEQ multiplex PCR, and its TCRdb copy is limited to in-frame clones, with some not included. The repertoire consists of some 1,900,000 clones, with approximately 94% occurring once and the leading ten covering 1.2%. The TCR sequence derives from a man between 18 and 29 years old in good health. The source material was naive CD8+ T cells sorted from blood. This chain joins TRBV6-5 and TRBJ1-1; maybe TRBD1 (5 bases). The CDR3 DNA sequence: TGTGCCAGCGGCACGGGGCTCTGGGCCGAAGCTTTCTTT. Translating it yields CASGTGLWAEAFF.